The TCR beta chain under discussion was sequenced for a study of identical twins. Study results and caveats: For monozygotic twins, models underestimated out-of-frame TCR alpha sharing.

The CDR3 covers 13 residues. Germline V gene data show CDR1 as ENHRY and CDR2 as SYGVKD. V shed 2 bases and J 10 bases; nucleotides not matched to a gene: 4. This clonotype has only a few counts. Antigen unknown. A universal primer binding site was introduced by template switching. The final cDNA contained unique molecular identifiers. TCRdb reprocessed the 5' RACE reads via MiXCR and lists one record per CDR3 protein. The sample lists some 460,000 distinct CDR3 sequences; approximately 15% were seen once. This sample also belongs to another study, concerning yellow fever vaccine responses in identical twins.

The chain employs TRBV10-3 and TRBJ2-7, with 11 positions matching TRBD2. Specimen: CD4+ T cells sorted from blood. This clonotype originated in a woman under 30 in good health. CDR3 in DNA: TGTGCCATCAGTGAGGCAACTAGCGGGAGCCAGTACTTC. Its translation: CAISEATSGSQYF.